This note documents a single TCR beta chain sequence. TCRdb passed the RT-PCR reads through MiXCR, listing each CDR3 protein once. This sample has about 680,000 distinct CDR3 sequences, with 13% to 15% found just once. The TCR originated in a female donor in good health, serving as a healthy control. Sequencing input: memory CD4+ T cells from blood.

The CDR3 loop reads CASSMRGRVPQETQYF. The DNA for the CDR3 is TGTGCCAGTAGTATGAGGGGCAGGGTGCCCCAAGAGACCCAGTACTTC. The chain carries TRBV19 and TRBJ2-5; the D call may be TRBD1 or TRBD2 (5 bases each). Germline V lookup: CDR1 LNHDA, CDR2 SQIVND (reference sequence). Trimming left V 3 bases short and J 1 base short, with 15 bases between. The CDR3 totals 16 residues.